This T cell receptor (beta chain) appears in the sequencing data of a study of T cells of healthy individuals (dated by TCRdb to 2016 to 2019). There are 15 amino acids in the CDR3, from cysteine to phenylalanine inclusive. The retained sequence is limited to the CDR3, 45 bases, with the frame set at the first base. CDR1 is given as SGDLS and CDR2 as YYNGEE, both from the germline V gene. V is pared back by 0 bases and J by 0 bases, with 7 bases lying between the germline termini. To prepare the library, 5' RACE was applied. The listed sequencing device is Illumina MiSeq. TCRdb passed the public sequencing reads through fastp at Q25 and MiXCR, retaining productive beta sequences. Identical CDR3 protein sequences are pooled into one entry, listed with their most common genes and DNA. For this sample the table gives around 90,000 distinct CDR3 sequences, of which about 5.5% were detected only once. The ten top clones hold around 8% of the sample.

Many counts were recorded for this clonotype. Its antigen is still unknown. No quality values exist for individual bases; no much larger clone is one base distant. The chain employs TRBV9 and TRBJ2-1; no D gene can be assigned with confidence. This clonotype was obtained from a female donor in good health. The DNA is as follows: TGTGCCAGCAGCGTAGATAGCCGCTCCTACAATGAGCAGTTCTTC. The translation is CASSVDSRSYNEQFF. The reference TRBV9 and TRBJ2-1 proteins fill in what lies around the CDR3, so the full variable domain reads DSGVTQTPKHLITATGQRVTLRCSPRSGDLSVYWYQQSLDQGLQFLIQYYNGEERAKGNILERFSAQQFPDLHSELNLSSLELGDSALYFCASSVDSRSYNEQFFGPGTRLTVL.